Listed below are T cell receptor beta chains from one sample, sequenced in a study of early T cells in non-severe SARS-CoV-2 infection. TCRdb re-derived calls from the 5' RACE reads in MiXCR, one entry per CDR3 protein. Of about 20,000 distinct CDR3 sequences in the sample, around 5.8% are singletons; the top ten hold approximately 15%. The specimen comprised whole blood, sampled at baseline. The receptors shown here come from an adult who was a healthcare worker with PCR-confirmed SARS-CoV-2 infection or an uninfected control (not recorded which). The CDR3 runs from the conserved cysteine through the conserved F or W. Fields, in order: clone size, D gene, J gene, V gene, CDR3 protein, CDR3 DNA. D genes are given only for firm matches. Size values are once, few and many counts, or a class for expanded clones, and some rows have none.

clone_size: once
d_call: .
j_call: TRBJ1-1
v_call: TRBV4-3
cdr3_aa: CASSQVGKGRTEAFF
cdr3_nt: TGCGCCAGCAGCCAAGTGGGTAAGGGGAGGACTGAAGCTTTCTTT

clone_size: many
d_call: .
j_call: TRBJ1-2
v_call: TRBV20-1
cdr3_aa: CSARVDSDGYTF
cdr3_nt: TGCAGTGCTAGGGTTGACTCCGATGGCTACACCTTC

clone_size: few
d_call: TRBD1
j_call: TRBJ2-3
v_call: TRBV19
cdr3_aa: CASKRGIGDRRYDTQYF
cdr3_nt: TGTGCCAGTAAAAGGGGCATAGGGGACAGACGTTACGATACGCAGTATTTT

clone_size: .
d_call: .
j_call: TRBJ1-4
v_call: TRBV10-3
cdr3_aa: CAIGGNGEKLFF
cdr3_nt: TGTGCCATCGGAGGGAATGGGGAAAAACTGTTTTTT

clone_size: many
d_call: .
j_call: TRBJ2-3
v_call: TRBV7-3
cdr3_aa: CASSLFRSTDTQFF
cdr3_nt: TGTGCCAGCAGCTTATTCCGGAGCACAGATACGCAGTTTTTT

clone_size: few
d_call: TRBD2
j_call: TRBJ2-7
v_call: TRBV27
cdr3_aa: CASSSVDNRKRGGMNEQYF
cdr3_nt: TGTGCCAGCAGTTCAGTCGATAACCGCAAGCGGGGTGGAATGAACGAGCAGTACTTC

clone_size: many
d_call: TRBD1
j_call: TRBJ1-2
v_call: TRBV20-1
cdr3_aa: CSARDGDRAYGYTF
cdr3_nt: TGCAGTGCTAGAGATGGGGACAGGGCCTATGGCTACACCTTC

clone_size: few
d_call: .
j_call: TRBJ2-7
v_call: TRBV7-3
cdr3_aa: CASSLMWGYEQYF
cdr3_nt: TGTGCCAGCAGCTTAATGTGGGGGTACGAGCAGTACTTC

clone_size: .
d_call: TRBD1
j_call: TRBJ2-7
v_call: TRBV27
cdr3_aa: CASSSQGREYF
cdr3_nt: TGTGCCAGCAGTTCACAGGGGCGGGAGTACTTC

clone_size: few
d_call: TRBD2
j_call: TRBJ2-2
v_call: TRBV29-1
cdr3_aa: CSALGLAGTGELFF
cdr3_nt: TGCAGCGCATTGGGACTAGCGGGCACCGGGGAGCTGTTTTTT

clone_size: few
d_call: TRBD1
j_call: TRBJ1-4
v_call: TRBV7-8
cdr3_aa: CASSFRQGERASNEKLFF
cdr3_nt: TGTGCCAGCAGCTTCAGACAGGGAGAGCGCGCGTCTAATGAAAAACTGTTTTTT

clone_size: .
d_call: .
j_call: TRBJ2-1
v_call: TRBV4-2
cdr3_aa: CASSLEFQVYNEQFF
cdr3_nt: TGTGCCAGCAGCCTCGAATTTCAGGTGTACAATGAGCAGTTCTTC

clone_size: many
d_call: .
j_call: TRBJ2-1
v_call: TRBV10-1
cdr3_aa: CASSALATPFNEQFF
cdr3_nt: TGCGCCAGCAGCGCGTTGGCCACCCCCTTCAATGAGCAGTTCTTC

clone_size: many
d_call: .
j_call: TRBJ2-1
v_call: TRBV4-3
cdr3_aa: CASSQAVYNEQFF
cdr3_nt: TGCGCCAGCAGCCAAGCCGTTTACAATGAGCAGTTCTTC

clone_size: few
d_call: TRBD1
j_call: TRBJ1-2
v_call: TRBV14
cdr3_aa: CASSQVQGLRQLNYGYTF
cdr3_nt: TGTGCCAGCAGCCAAGTACAGGGGCTTCGCCAACTTAACTATGGCTACACCTTC

clone_size: .
d_call: .
j_call: TRBJ1-4
v_call: TRBV12-3/TRBV12-4
cdr3_aa: CASSFQASRGTNEKLFF
cdr3_nt: TGTGCCAGCAGTTTTCAGGCCTCGAGGGGCACTAATGAAAAACTGTTTTTT

clone_size: many
d_call: TRBD2
j_call: TRBJ2-1
v_call: TRBV4-3
cdr3_aa: CASSHLTSGDWGKQFF
cdr3_nt: TGCGCCAGCAGCCACCTCACTAGCGGGGATTGGGGTAAGCAGTTCTTC

clone_size: many
d_call: TRBD2
j_call: TRBJ2-6
v_call: TRBV7-2
cdr3_aa: CASSPGGAGANVLTF
cdr3_nt: TGTGCCAGCAGCCCGGGGGGAGCTGGGGCCAACGTCCTGACTTTC

clone_size: few
d_call: .
j_call: TRBJ2-1
v_call: TRBV7-2
cdr3_aa: CASSSDIRSYNEQFF
cdr3_nt: TGTGCCAGCAGCTCGGACATACGCTCCTACAATGAGCAGTTCTTC

clone_size: few
d_call: .
j_call: TRBJ2-3
v_call: TRBV10-3
cdr3_aa: CAITEGVADTQYF
cdr3_nt: TGTGCCATCACCGAGGGGGTGGCAGATACGCAGTATTTT

clone_size: .
d_call: .
j_call: TRBJ2-6
v_call: TRBV19
cdr3_aa: CASTLTSSGANVLTF
cdr3_nt: TGTGCCAGTACCCTAACAAGCTCTGGGGCCAACGTCCTGACTTTC

clone_size: few
d_call: .
j_call: TRBJ2-1
v_call: TRBV27
cdr3_aa: CASSLSAQRGGEQFF
cdr3_nt: TGTGCCAGCAGTTTATCGGCCCAGCGAGGTGGTGAGCAGTTCTTC

clone_size: .
d_call: .
j_call: TRBJ2-3
v_call: TRBV2
cdr3_aa: CASSELLSTDTQYF
cdr3_nt: TGTGCCAGCAGTGAACTGTTAAGCACAGATACGCAGTATTTT

clone_size: many
d_call: .
j_call: TRBJ2-7
v_call: TRBV12-3/TRBV12-4
cdr3_aa: CASSLGDSLSYEQYF
cdr3_nt: TGTGCCAGCAGTTTAGGGGACTCCCTCTCCTACGAGCAGTACTTC

clone_size: .
d_call: .
j_call: TRBJ1-2
v_call: TRBV7-9
cdr3_aa: CASSTDRNYGYTF
cdr3_nt: TGTGCCAGCAGCACCGACAGGAACTATGGCTACACCTTC

clone_size: few
d_call: TRBD2
j_call: TRBJ2-3
v_call: TRBV11-3
cdr3_aa: CASSSGLADTDTQYF
cdr3_nt: TGTGCCAGCAGCTCGGGACTAGCGGATACAGATACGCAGTATTTT

clone_size: many
d_call: .
j_call: TRBJ2-3
v_call: TRBV9
cdr3_aa: CASSEGVTDTQYF
cdr3_nt: TGTGCCAGCAGCGAGGGAGTCACAGATACGCAGTATTTT

clone_size: few
d_call: .
j_call: TRBJ1-1
v_call: TRBV27
cdr3_aa: CASSLSQGFMNTEAFF
cdr3_nt: TGTGCCAGCAGTTTATCCCAGGGTTTCATGAACACTGAAGCTTTCTTT

clone_size: many
d_call: TRBD1
j_call: TRBJ1-6
v_call: TRBV11-2
cdr3_aa: CASSLDRGSPLHF
cdr3_nt: TGTGCCAGCAGCCTAGACAGGGGTTCACCCCTCCACTTT

clone_size: many
d_call: .
j_call: TRBJ1-1
v_call: TRBV18
cdr3_aa: CASSPRNTEAFF
cdr3_nt: TGTGCCAGCTCCCCGCGGAACACTGAAGCTTTCTTT

clone_size: .
d_call: .
j_call: TRBJ1-1
v_call: TRBV7-9
cdr3_aa: CASSFTNTEVFF
cdr3_nt: TGTGCCAGCAGCTTCACGAACACTGAAGTTTTCTTT

clone_size: many
d_call: TRBD1
j_call: TRBJ1-2
v_call: TRBV6-2/TRBV6-3
cdr3_aa: CACRTGASGYTF
cdr3_nt: TGTGCCTGCCGGACAGGGGCCAGCGGCTACACCTTC

clone_size: many
d_call: TRBD2
j_call: TRBJ2-1
v_call: TRBV6-5
cdr3_aa: CASSTRGVSSYNEQFF
cdr3_nt: TGTGCCAGCAGTACCCGGGGGGTGAGCTCCTACAATGAGCAGTTCTTC

clone_size: many
d_call: .
j_call: TRBJ1-4
v_call: TRBV7-9
cdr3_aa: CASRRRGVDEKLFF
cdr3_nt: TGTGCCAGCAGGCGCCGGGGCGTTGATGAAAAACTGTTTTTT

clone_size: many
d_call: TRBD2
j_call: TRBJ2-7
v_call: TRBV9
cdr3_aa: CASSVSGAYEQYF
cdr3_nt: TGTGCCAGCAGCGTCAGCGGGGCCTACGAGCAGTACTTC

clone_size: many
d_call: TRBD2
j_call: TRBJ2-1
v_call: TRBV6-5
cdr3_aa: CASSPPSGGASDREQFF
cdr3_nt: TGTGCCAGCAGTCCCCCCAGCGGGGGGGCCTCGGATCGTGAGCAGTTCTTC

clone_size: .
d_call: .
j_call: TRBJ2-5
v_call: TRBV20-1
cdr3_aa: CSATKAITGMETQYF
cdr3_nt: TGCAGTGCTACGAAAGCGATAACAGGGATGGAGACCCAGTACTTC

clone_size: many
d_call: .
j_call: TRBJ1-6
v_call: TRBV4-3
cdr3_aa: CASSQDARNSPLHF
cdr3_nt: TGCGCCAGCAGCCAAGACGCTAGGAATTCACCCCTCCACTTT

clone_size: many
d_call: .
j_call: TRBJ2-7
v_call: TRBV16
cdr3_aa: CASSQSRSYEQYF
cdr3_nt: TGTGCCAGCAGCCAATCACGGAGCTACGAGCAGTACTTC

clone_size: few
d_call: .
j_call: TRBJ1-2
v_call: TRBV7-9
cdr3_aa: CASSFSGTSDGYTF
cdr3_nt: TGTGCCAGCAGCTTTTCAGGGACAAGCGATGGCTACACCTTC

clone_size: many
d_call: .
j_call: TRBJ1-6
v_call: TRBV24-1
cdr3_aa: CATPGTDNSPLHF
cdr3_nt: TGTGCCACCCCCGGGACTGATAATTCACCCCTCCACTTT

clone_size: many
d_call: .
j_call: TRBJ1-5
v_call: TRBV12-3/TRBV12-4
cdr3_aa: CASTLYSRDAQHF
cdr3_nt: TGTGCCAGCACCCTCTATAGCCGAGACGCCCAGCATTTT

clone_size: few
d_call: .
j_call: TRBJ1-6
v_call: TRBV12-3/TRBV12-4
cdr3_aa: CASKFGISPLHF
cdr3_nt: TGTGCCAGCAAATTCGGGATTTCACCCCTCCACTTT

clone_size: many
d_call: .
j_call: TRBJ2-5
v_call: TRBV5-4
cdr3_aa: CASSLTTRETQYF
cdr3_nt: TGTGCCAGCAGCTTGACCACTAGAGAGACCCAGTACTTC

clone_size: many
d_call: TRBD2
j_call: TRBJ2-5
v_call: TRBV20-1
cdr3_aa: CSARPSGGAETQYF
cdr3_nt: TGCAGTGCTAGACCCAGCGGGGGGGCGGAGACCCAGTACTTC

clone_size: .
d_call: TRBD1
j_call: TRBJ2-7
v_call: TRBV6-5
cdr3_aa: CASKEYWDRGGEQYF
cdr3_nt: TGTGCCAGTAAGGAATATTGGGACAGGGGGGGCGAGCAGTACTTC

clone_size: .
d_call: TRBD1
j_call: TRBJ2-1
v_call: TRBV9
cdr3_aa: CASRAGGSEQFF
cdr3_nt: TGTGCCAGCAGGGCAGGGGGCAGTGAGCAGTTCTTC

clone_size: medium-sized
d_call: .
j_call: TRBJ1-2
v_call: TRBV3-1
cdr3_aa: CASSSSPANYGYTF
cdr3_nt: TGTGCCAGCAGCTCCAGCCCGGCGAACTATGGCTACACCTTC

clone_size: few
d_call: .
j_call: TRBJ1-1
v_call: TRBV11-2
cdr3_aa: CASSLRTNAEAFF
cdr3_nt: TGTGCCAGCAGCCTAAGGACGAACGCTGAAGCTTTCTTT

clone_size: few
d_call: .
j_call: TRBJ1-1
v_call: TRBV6-4
cdr3_aa: CASSLTGNTEAFF
cdr3_nt: TGTGCCAGCAGCCTAACAGGTAACACTGAAGCTTTCTTT

clone_size: many
d_call: TRBD1
j_call: TRBJ1-2
v_call: TRBV20-1
cdr3_aa: CSAGGRGNYGYTF
cdr3_nt: TGCAGTGCTGGGGGCAGGGGGAACTATGGCTACACCTTC

clone_size: .
d_call: .
j_call: TRBJ2-1
v_call: TRBV11-2
cdr3_aa: CASSLESGAGQFF
cdr3_nt: TGTGCCAGCAGCTTAGAGTCCGGGGCCGGACAGTTCTTC

clone_size: .
d_call: TRBD2
j_call: TRBJ2-7
v_call: TRBV20-1
cdr3_aa: CSAEVAGGSSYEQYF
cdr3_nt: TGCAGTGCCGAGGTGGCGGGGGGGAGCTCCTACGAGCAGTACTTC

clone_size: .
d_call: .
j_call: TRBJ2-1
v_call: TRBV7-2
cdr3_aa: CASSRRGQGDGQFF
cdr3_nt: TGTGCCAGCAGCAGGCGGGGCCAGGGGGATGGGCAGTTCTTC

clone_size: .
d_call: TRBD1
j_call: TRBJ2-1
v_call: TRBV5-4
cdr3_aa: CASSLKTGGSYNEQFF
cdr3_nt: TGTGCCAGCAGCTTGAAGACAGGGGGCTCCTACAATGAGCAGTTCTTC